The source of this TCR beta chain is a study of radiotherapy plus CTLA-4 blockade in lung cancer. Background on the study: Objective responses were observed in around 17% of patients, and disease control was achieved by 30% to 40%. The study, taken as a whole, reports: Clones derived from tumor TCRs expanded in blood after radiotherapy plus ipilimumab. Early clonal dynamics of blood T cells, together with interferon-beta, were reported as the best response predictor.

Assay: immunoSEQ multiplex PCR; the TCRdb copy retains only in-frame clones and omits some. In the table there are 34,000 or so clones, around 70% of which are singletons. V shed 2 bases and J shed 3 bases, with 8 bases lying between them. The CDR3 length is 14 residues. Germline V gives CDR1 SGHTA, CDR2 FQGNSA. Turning to this clone: Its antigen is not known.

People whose metastatic non-small-cell lung cancer was chemo-refractory got focal radiation along with CTLA-4 blockade by ipilimumab. V and J are TRBV7-2 and TRBJ1-5; D not certain. The receptor comes from a human donor with non-small cell lung cancer that progressed on radiotherapy plus ipilimumab. Sequencing used peripheral blood, obtained from a patient treated with radiotherapy plus ipilimumab. CDR3 in amino acids: CASSLMDANQPQHF. In DNA form, the CDR3 reads TGTGCCAGCAGCTTAATGGACGCCAATCAGCCCCAGCATTTT.